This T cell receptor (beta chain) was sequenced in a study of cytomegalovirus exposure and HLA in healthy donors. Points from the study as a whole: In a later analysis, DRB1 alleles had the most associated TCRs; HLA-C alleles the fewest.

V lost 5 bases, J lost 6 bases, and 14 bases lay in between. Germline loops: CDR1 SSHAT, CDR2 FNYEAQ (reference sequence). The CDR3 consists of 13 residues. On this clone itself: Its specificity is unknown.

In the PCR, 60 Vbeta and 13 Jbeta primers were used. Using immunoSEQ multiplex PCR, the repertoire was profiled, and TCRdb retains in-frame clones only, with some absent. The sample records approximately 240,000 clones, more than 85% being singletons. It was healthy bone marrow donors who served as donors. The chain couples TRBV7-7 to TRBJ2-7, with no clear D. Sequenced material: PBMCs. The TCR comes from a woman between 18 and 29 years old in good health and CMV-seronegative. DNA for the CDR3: TGTGCCAGCAGCCTCCTCGAGTATGGCGAGCAGTACTTC. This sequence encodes CASSLLEYGEQYF.